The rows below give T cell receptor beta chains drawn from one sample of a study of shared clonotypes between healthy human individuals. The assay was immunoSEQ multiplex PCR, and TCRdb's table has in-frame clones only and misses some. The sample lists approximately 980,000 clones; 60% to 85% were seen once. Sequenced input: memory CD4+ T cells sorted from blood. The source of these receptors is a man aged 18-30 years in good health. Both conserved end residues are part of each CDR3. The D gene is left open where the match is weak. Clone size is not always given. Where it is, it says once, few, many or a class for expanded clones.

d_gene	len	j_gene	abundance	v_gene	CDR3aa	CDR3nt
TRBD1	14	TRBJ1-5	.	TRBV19	CASRSDRGNQPQHF	TGTGCCAGTAGATCCGACAGGGGGAATCAGCCCCAGCATTTT
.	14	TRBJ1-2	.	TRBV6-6	CASSPKRDNYGYTF	TGTGCCAGCAGCCCAAAGAGGGATAACTATGGCTACACCTTC
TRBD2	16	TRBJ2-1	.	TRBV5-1	CASSLGGSGSYNEQFF	TGCGCCAGCAGCTTGGGAGGTAGCGGGAGTTACAATGAGCAGTTCTTC
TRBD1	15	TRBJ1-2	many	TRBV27	CASSFLSGQRSGYTF	TGTGCCAGCAGTTTCTTATCGGGACAGCGGTCAGGCTACACCTTC
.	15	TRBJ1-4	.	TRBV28	CASRPFGATNEKLFF	TGTGCCAGCAGGCCTTTCGGGGCAACTAATGAAAAACTGTTTTTT
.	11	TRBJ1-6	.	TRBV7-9	CASSSGNYLHF	TGTGCCAGCAGCTCAGGAAATTACCTCCACTTT
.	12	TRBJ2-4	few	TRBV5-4	CASSLDENIQYF	TGTGCCAGCAGCTTGGATGAAAACATTCAGTACTTC
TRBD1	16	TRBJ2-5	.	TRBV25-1	CASSEPLGRGQETQYF	TGTGCCAGCAGTGAGCCCCTCGGCAGGGGGCAAGAGACCCAGTACTTC
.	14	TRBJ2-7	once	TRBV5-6	CASSFLGRYYEQYF	TGTGCCAGCAGCTTTTTAGGCCGTTACTACGAGCAGTACTTC
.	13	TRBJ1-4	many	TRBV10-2	CASSGMGREKLFF	TGCGCCAGCAGTGGCATGGGCCGAGAAAAACTGTTTTTT
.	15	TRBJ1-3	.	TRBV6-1	CASSELGLSGNTIYF	TGTGCCAGCAGTGAACTGGGACTCTCTGGAAACACCATATATTTT
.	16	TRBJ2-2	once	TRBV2	CASSELRGPGTGELFF	TGTGCCAGCAGTGAACTCCGGGGGCCGGGGACCGGGGAGCTGTTTTTT
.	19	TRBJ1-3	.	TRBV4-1	CASSRDPGNEGGAGNTIYF	TGCGCCAGCAGCCGGGACCCGGGCAACGAAGGGGGAGCTGGAAACACCATATATTTT
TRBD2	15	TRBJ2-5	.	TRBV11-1	CASSSMTSGGETQYF	TGTGCCAGCAGCTCCATGACTAGCGGGGGAGAGACCCAGTACTTC
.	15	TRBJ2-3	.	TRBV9	CASSPRRGITDTQYF	TGTGCCAGCAGCCCCCGGCGGGGTATCACAGATACGCAGTATTTT
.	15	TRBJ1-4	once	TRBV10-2	CASSETYATNEKLFF	TGCGCCAGCAGTGAGACCTATGCAACTAATGAAAAACTGTTTTTT
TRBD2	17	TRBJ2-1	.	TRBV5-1	CASSWIPGTSGRPEQFF	TGCGCCAGCAGCTGGATTCCCGGGACTAGCGGGAGGCCTGAGCAGTTCTTC
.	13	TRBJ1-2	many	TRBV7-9	CASSSSLNYGYTF	TGTGCCAGCAGCTCATCTCTGAACTATGGCTACACCTTC
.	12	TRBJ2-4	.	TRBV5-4	CASSLDGNIQYF	TGTGCCAGCAGCTTGGACGGAAACATTCAGTACTTC
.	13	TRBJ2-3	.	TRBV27	CASSFFSTDTQYF	TGTGCCAGCAGTTTTTTCAGTACCGATACGCAGTATTTT
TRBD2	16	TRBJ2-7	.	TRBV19	CASSQSGGPSSYEQYF	TGTGCCAGTAGCCAGTCGGGGGGGCCAAGCTCCTACGAGCAGTACTTC
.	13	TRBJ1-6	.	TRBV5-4	CASSLDWDSPLHF	TGTGCCAGCAGCTTGGATTGGGACTCACCCCTCCACTTT
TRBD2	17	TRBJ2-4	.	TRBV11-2	CASSLSLAGGLGNIQYF	TGTGCCAGCAGCTTAAGTCTAGCGGGAGGGCTTGGGAACATTCAGTACTTC
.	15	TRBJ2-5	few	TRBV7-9	CASSLEGGRQETQYF	TGTGCCAGCAGCTTAGAGGGGGGACGGCAAGAGACCCAGTACTTC
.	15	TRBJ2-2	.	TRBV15	CATSSVNHKAGELFF	TGTGCCACCAGCTCGGTAAACCACAAAGCCGGGGAGCTGTTTTTT
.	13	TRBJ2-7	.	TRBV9	CASSVDPAYEQYF	TGTGCCAGCAGCGTAGACCCTGCTTACGAGCAGTACTTC
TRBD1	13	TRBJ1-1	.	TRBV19	CASSSQGQTEAFF	TGTGCCAGTAGTTCGCAGGGACAGACTGAAGCTTTCTTT
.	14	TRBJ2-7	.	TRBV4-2	CASSQGGLGIEQYF	TGTGCCAGCAGCCAAGGCGGCCTCGGAATCGAGCAGTACTTC